What follows are 31 T cell receptor beta chains derived from one specimen sequenced in a study of T cell responses to AZD1222 COVID-19 vaccine. Only in-frame clones appear in the TCRdb table, and some are missing; sequencing was by immunoSEQ multiplex PCR. The sample lists 150,000 to 200,000 clones, approximately 93% occurring once. The source material was peripheral blood, sampled on day 0 of AZD1222 vaccination. These receptors were collected from an adult in good health.

The V call is TRBV18, the J call TRBJ1-5; D gene ambiguous. Germline CDR1 and CDR2: KGHSH and LQKENI. CDR3 size: 15 residues. V was pared by 0 bases and J by 7 bases, with 13 bases between. The CDR3 sequence is CASSPPTWVGQPQHF. CDR3 in DNA: TGTGCCAGCTCACCACCGACATGGGTCGGGCAGCCCCAGCATTTT.

This clone is a singleton in its sample. V and J are TRBV4-2 and TRBJ1-2, with 8 nucleotides matching TRBD1. Per germline, CDR1 LGHNA and CDR2 YNFKEQ. The CDR3 totals 15 residues. V lost 3 bases, J lost 6 bases, and 9 bases stayed unmatched. The CDR3 DNA reads TGTGCCAGCAGCCAGGACAGGGTACGGTTCGATGGCTACACCTTC. This translates into CASSQDRVRFDGYTF.

This chain connects TRBV30 to TRBJ1-4; the D is unclear. This CDR3 has 11 residues. V was cut by 1 base and J by 5 bases, with 2 bases left in between. Germline V gives CDR1 GTSNPN, CDR2 SVGIG (reference sequence). The CDR3 DNA follows: TGTGCCTGGAGTGGGAATGAAAAACTGTTTTTT. The encoded protein is CAWSGNEKLFF.

The rearrangement joins TRBV5-1 to TRBJ2-3; a weak D match, TRBD2 (6 bases). CDR3 length: 16 residues. V was trimmed by 1 base and J by 0 bases, leaving 12 bases between them. Germline CDR1 and CDR2: SGHRS and YFSETQ. The CDR3 region has the DNA TGCGCCAGCAGCTTGTTCGGGGGTGTTAGCACAGATACGCAGTATTTT. Encoded protein: CASSLFGGVSTDTQYF.

V usage is TRBV30 and J usage is TRBJ2-7, with D hard to call. The CDR3 length is 11 residues. In germline, CDR1 is GTSNPN, CDR2 SVGIG (reference sequence). Trimming left V 2 bases short and J 7 bases short, with 9 bases between. In DNA, the CDR3 is TGTGCCTGGAGTCGGGCCTGGGAGCAGTACTTC. It specifies CAWSRAWEQYF.

CDR3 region: CASSVAGQGNTEAFF. The CDR3 nucleotides read TGCGCCAGCAGCGTAGCGGGACAGGGGAACACTGAAGCTTTCTTT. The genes are TRBV5-1 and TRBJ1-1; 9 nucleotides agree with TRBD1. Germline CDR1 and CDR2: SGHRS and YFSETQ. V shed 4 bases, J shed 1 base, and the junction held 5 bases outside the gene matches. The CDR3 is 15 residues long.

The chain recombines TRBV11-2 with TRBJ1-1; 7 bases map to TRBD1. V shed 5 bases, J shed 5 bases, and the junction held 5 bases outside the gene matches. The germline V gene encodes CDR1 SGHAT and CDR2 FQNNGV. This CDR3 contains 13 residues. The chain's CDR3 is CASSPDRRTEAFF. The CDR3 nucleotides read TGTGCCAGCAGCCCGGACAGGAGGACTGAAGCTTTCTTT. The whole variable domain, filled in from reference TRBV11-2 and TRBJ1-1, reads EAGVAQSPRYKIIEKRQSVAFWCNPISGHATLYWYQQILGQGPKLLIQFQNNGVVDDSQLPKDRFSAERLKGVDSTLKIQPAKLEDSAVYLCASSPDRRTEAFFGQGTRLTVV.

The chain uses TRBV9 and TRBJ1-4; the match to TRBD1 covers 7 bases. CDR1 is SGDLS, CDR2 YYNGEE, per germline. The length of the CDR3 is 18 residues. V shed 3 bases and J 8 bases; nucleotides not matched to a gene: 19. The CDR3 coding sequence is TGTGCCAGCAGCGCCGACCCGACAGGGCAAAAAGCGAGGGAAAAACTGTTTTTT. It is translated as CASSADPTGQKAREKLFF.

The chain links TRBV9 to TRBJ2-7; 7 nucleotides line up with TRBD1. Germline V CDR1 and CDR2: SGDLS, YYNGEE. This CDR3 is built from 15 residues. Unmatched junction bases numbered 9, after V lost 4 bases and J lost 2 bases. CDR3: CASSQETGSPYEQYF. The DNA of the CDR3 is TGTGCCAGCAGCCAAGAGACAGGGAGCCCCTACGAGCAGTACTTC.

This clone was found once. V and J are TRBV27 and TRBJ1-5, with D possibly matching TRBD1 (5 bases). The length of the CDR3 is 15 residues. The V end lost 0 bases, the J end lost 2 bases, and 8 bases lay between the germline ends. Germline CDR1 and CDR2: MNHEY and SMNVEV (reference sequence). CDR3 bases: TGTGCCAGCAGTTTATCGGGGCGGCGCAATCAGCCCCAGCATTTT. This translates into CASSLSGRRNQPQHF.

V is TRBV7-9 and J is TRBJ1-5; the D is unclear. V dropped 3 bases and J dropped 7 bases, with 10 bases sitting between them. Germline V gene sequence: CDR1 SEHNR, CDR2 FQNEAQ (reference sequence). The CDR3 is 13 amino acids. CDR3 bases: TGTGCCAGCAGCTTCGAGGGTACGCAGCCCCAGCATTTT. Protein product: CASSFEGTQPQHF.

This clone was seen a single time. The rearrangement uses TRBV24-1 and TRBJ2-2; TRBD1 agrees at 8 bases. The trim removed 3 bases at V and 6 bases at J, leaving 5 bases unmatched. CDR1 and CDR2 from the germline V gene are KGHDR and SFDVKD. The CDR3 runs to 15 residues. CDR3 nucleotide sequence: TGTGCCACCAGTGATCCTGCACAGGGGGCCGGGGAGCTGTTTTTT. It specifies CATSDPAQGAGELFF.

V gene TRBV7-9 combines with J gene TRBJ1-3; no definite D call. CDR1 SEHNR and CDR2 FQNEAQ come from the germline V gene (reference sequence). This CDR3 has 14 residues. The V and J ends lost 1 base and 0 bases respectively, with 4 bases between them. CDR3 in amino acids: CASSLDNSGNTIYF. The CDR3 region has the DNA TGTGCCAGCAGCTTAGACAACTCTGGAAACACCATATATTTT.

This clone came up once. The chain combines TRBV10-3 with TRBJ1-2; D unresolved. CDR1 is ENHRY and CDR2 is SYGVKD in the germline V gene. V lost 0 bases and J 0 bases, leaving 11 bases between the germline ends. This CDR3 region has 16 residues. This CDR3 reads CAISESYRQPNYGYTF. DNA of the CDR3: TGTGCCATCAGTGAGTCGTATCGGCAGCCTAACTATGGCTACACCTTC.

This clone occurred once. The V gene is TRBV7-9, the J gene TRBJ1-1, with D perhaps matching TRBD1 (5 bases). CDR3 size: 16 residues. Trimming left V 5 bases short and J 0 bases short, with 16 bases between. Looked up from germline, CDR1 is SEHNR and CDR2 is FQNEAQ (reference sequence). CDR3 protein: CASSPRGGGMNTEAFF. The CDR3 DNA reads TGTGCCAGCAGCCCTAGGGGCGGGGGGATGAACACTGAAGCTTTCTTT.

The rearrangement joins TRBV11-2 to TRBJ1-2; 10 bases are a match to TRBD1. The V and J ends lost 3 bases and 7 bases, in that order; junction bases with no gene match: 11. The CDR3 extends over 16 amino acids. Germline V lookup: CDR1 SGHAT, CDR2 FQNNGV. The CDR3 DNA sequence: TGTGCCAGCAGCTTGGGTAACCGGGACAGGGGTCCTGGCTACACCTTC. This sequence encodes CASSLGNRDRGPGYTF.

V is TRBV3-1 (or the pseudogene TRBV3-2) and J is TRBJ1-2; D gene unclear. CDR1 is LGHDT and CDR2 is YNNKEL in the germline V gene (reference sequence). Deletions cut 0 bases from V and 0 bases from J, with 8 bases between. This CDR3 contains 15 residues. In DNA form, the CDR3 reads TGTGCCAGCAGCCAAGATGCGGGTACTAACTATGGCTACACCTTC. Its protein is CASSQDAGTNYGYTF.

This chain connects TRBV11-2 to TRBJ1-1; D ambiguous. Trimming shortened V by 0 bases and J by 0 bases, and 8 bases separated the two germline ends. The CDR3 runs 15 residues. Germline assignment: CDR1 SGHAT and CDR2 FQNNGV. CDR3 bases: TGTGCCAGCAGCTTAGATTCTTCCATGAACACTGAAGCTTTCTTT. Translation: CASSLDSSMNTEAFF. Filled out from reference TRBV11-2 and TRBJ1-1, the complete variable domain reads EAGVAQSPRYKIIEKRQSVAFWCNPISGHATLYWYQQILGQGPKLLIQFQNNGVVDDSQLPKDRFSAERLKGVDSTLKIQPAKLEDSAVYLCASSLDSSMNTEAFFGQGTRLTVV.

The chain joins TRBV30 to TRBJ1-2; possibly TRBD1 for D (5 bases). The CDR3 runs to 15 residues. The germline V gene encodes CDR1 GTSNPN and CDR2 SVGIG (reference sequence). Trimming shortened V by 0 bases and J by 4 bases, and 15 bases separated the two germline ends. CDR3 amino acids: CAWSVAGAGTYGYTF. In nucleotides, the CDR3 is TGTGCCTGGAGTGTAGCCGGGGCAGGGACCTATGGCTACACCTTC.

The CDR3 coding sequence is TGTGCCAGCAGCCAGTCCCGTCTGATTTCTGGAAACACCATATATTTT. Its translation: CASSQSRLISGNTIYF. V is TRBV3-1 (or the pseudogene TRBV3-2) and J is TRBJ1-3; D remains ambiguous. This CDR3 has 16 residues. Germline V gene lookup returns CDR1 LGHDT and CDR2 YNNKEL (reference sequence). Trimming removed 3 bases at V and 1 base at J, with 13 bases between.

The chain is built from TRBV20-1 and TRBJ1-1; TRBD1 matches 10 bases. V dropped 3 bases and J dropped 14; count of bases not matched to a gene: 15. This CDR3 is built from 14 residues. Germline V gene data show CDR1 as DFQATT and CDR2 as SNEGSKA (reference sequence). The CDR3 DNA sequence: TGCAGTGCTAGTGTTGGACAGGGGGTTTATCGGGCGTTCTTT. This encodes CSASVGQGVYRAFF.

With respect to this clone: The junction does not match germline at one end; this may be a read error. The genes are TRBV3-1 (or the pseudogene TRBV3-2) and TRBJ1-2; 7 nucleotides align to TRBD1. Germline V gene sequence: CDR1 LGHDT, CDR2 YNNKEL (reference sequence). This CDR3 region has 18 residues. Here the CDR3 DNA reads TGTGCCAGCAGCCAAGACCGATACCCTTCTGACAGGGCCCAAACCGCGCTCTTC. It translates to CASSQDRYPSDRAQTALF.

The V call is TRBV9, the J call TRBJ2-3, with 12 positions matching TRBD2. V shed 0 bases, J shed 4 bases, and the junction held 6 bases outside the gene matches. Germline V lookup: CDR1 SGDLS, CDR2 YYNGEE. This CDR3 comprises 17 residues. The chain's CDR3 is CASSVGPSGGASDTQYF. The CDR3 bases are TGTGCCAGCAGCGTAGGTCCTAGCGGGGGGGCATCAGATACGCAGTATTTT. Together with reference TRBV9 and TRBJ2-3, the CDR3 gives the full variable domain: DSGVTQTPKHLITATGQRVTLRCSPRSGDLSVYWYQQSLDQGLQFLIQYYNGEERAKGNILERFSAQQFPDLHSELNLSSLELGDSALYFCASSVGPSGGASDTQYFGPGTRLTVL.

V and J are TRBV2 and TRBJ1-1; D remains unclear. From germline, CDR1 is SNHLY and CDR2 FYNNEI. Trimming pared 6 bases from V and 5 bases from J, leaving 16 bases between. This CDR3 has 14 amino acids. The CDR3 spells CASSSDGPGTEAFF. The DNA for the CDR3 is TGTGCCAGCAGCAGCGACGGACCGGGGACTGAAGCTTTCTTT.

The chain combines TRBV19 with TRBJ2-3, with TRBD2 matching 9 bases. This CDR3 region has 17 residues. Unmatched junction bases numbered 7, after V lost 1 base and J lost 2 bases. In germline, CDR1 is LNHDA, CDR2 SQIVND (reference sequence). The CDR3 nucleotides are TGTGCCAGTAGTATAGCGGTGGCTAGCGGGGTCACAGATACGCAGTATTTT. Translation gives CASSIAVASGVTDTQYF.

The genes are TRBV6-2 or TRBV6-3 and TRBJ1-3; a possible D gene is TRBD1 (5 bases). V was clipped by 5 bases and J by 0 bases, with 8 bases between them. Germline V gene sequence: CDR1 MNHEY, CDR2 SVGEGT. The CDR3 is 14 residues long. The CDR3 DNA is TGTGCCAGCAGTCCAGGGTTCTCTGGAAACACCATATATTTT. This gives the protein CASSPGFSGNTIYF.

This chain links TRBV12-3 or TRBV12-4 with TRBJ1-4; perhaps TRBD1 as D (5 bases). V lost 6 bases to trimming and J lost 4 bases, with 6 bases between them. This CDR3 contains 12 residues. CDR3 nucleotides: TGTGCCAGCAGAAGGGGTAATGAAAAACTGTTTTTT. Protein sequence: CASRRGNEKLFF.

The chain uses TRBV6-5 and TRBJ2-3; TRBD2 matches at 9 bases. V lost 5 bases to trimming and J lost 5 bases; unmatched junction nucleotides: 5. The CDR3 totals 14 residues. In germline, CDR1 is MNHEY, CDR2 SVGAGI. CDR3 sequence reads: CASSPGLAVDTQYF. The CDR3 nucleotides are TGTGCCAGCAGTCCGGGACTAGCTGTAGATACGCAGTATTTT.

The chain couples TRBV28 to TRBJ2-1, with 10 bases that match TRBD2. The CDR3 length is 14 residues. J was trimmed by 9 bases and V by 8 bases; bases with no gene match: 10. CDR1 and CDR2 (germline): MDHEN, SYDVKM. The CDR3: CASEGSGGASEQFF. CDR3 DNA: TGTGCCAGCGAAGGAAGCGGGGGGGCCAGTGAGCAGTTCTTC.

The V and J genes are TRBV28 and TRBJ1-4; D remains ambiguous. Trimming pared 1 base from V and 2 bases from J, leaving 8 bases between. CDR1 and CDR2 (germline): MDHEN, SYDVKM. This CDR3 has 15 residues. The CDR3 reads CASSLLWGTNEKLFF. The CDR3, as DNA: TGTGCCAGCAGTTTATTGTGGGGTACTAATGAAAAACTGTTTTTT.

The genes are TRBV9 and TRBJ2-6; 7 bases fit TRBD1. The junction had 5 bases not matched to a gene; V was cut back by 2 bases and J by 0 bases. Germline CDR1 and CDR2: SGDLS and YYNGEE. The CDR3 is 17 residues long. In DNA, the CDR3 is TGTGCCAGCAGCGTGACAGGGTTCCGCTCTGGGGCCAACGTCCTGACTTTC. Translation: CASSVTGFRSGANVLTF.